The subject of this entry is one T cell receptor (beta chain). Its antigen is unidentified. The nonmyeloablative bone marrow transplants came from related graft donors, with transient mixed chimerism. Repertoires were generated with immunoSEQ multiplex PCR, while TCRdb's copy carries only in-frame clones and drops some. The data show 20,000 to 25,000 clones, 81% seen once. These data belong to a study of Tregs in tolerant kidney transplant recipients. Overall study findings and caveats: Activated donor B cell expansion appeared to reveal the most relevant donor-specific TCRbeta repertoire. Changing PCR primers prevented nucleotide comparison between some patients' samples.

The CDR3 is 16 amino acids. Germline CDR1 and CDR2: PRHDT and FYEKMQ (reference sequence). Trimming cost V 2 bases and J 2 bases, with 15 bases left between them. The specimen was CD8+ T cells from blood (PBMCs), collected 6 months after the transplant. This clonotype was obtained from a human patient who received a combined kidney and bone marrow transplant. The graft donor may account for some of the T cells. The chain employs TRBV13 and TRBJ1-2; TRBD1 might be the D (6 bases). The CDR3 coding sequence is TGTGCCAGCAGCTTACTTGGGGGGGCGCGAAACTATGGCTACACCTTC. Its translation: CASSLLGGARNYGYTF.